A single sample gave rise to the 13 T cell receptor beta chains below, sequenced in a study of monozygotic twins with inflammatory bowel disease (dated by TCRdb to between 2018 and 2020). The receptor library was made with 5' RACE. The instrument given in TCRdb is Illumina HiSeq 2500. Each CDR3 protein sequence appears as one entry after TCRdb reprocessed the reads, and no DNA is included. Per the sample table, the count is around 400,000 distinct CDR3 sequences. Approximately 2.3% of the sample goes to the ten largest clones. Sequences were obtained from blood. These TCRs come from a human donor with ulcerative colitis or Crohn's disease, or a healthy co-twin of an affected twin (not recorded which).

The V gene is TRBV2, the J gene TRBJ1-1; the D call of TRBD1 rests on TCRdb alone, since no DNA is present to check it. Germline V gives CDR1 SNHLY, CDR2 FYNNEI. The CDR3 consists of 15 residues. CDR3 amino acids: CASSVRDIGNTEAFF.

The chain links TRBV7-6 to TRBJ2-7; the D gene TCRdb calls, TRBD2, cannot be checked with no DNA. CDR3 length: 16 amino acids. Germline CDR1 reads SGHVS; CDR2 reads FNYEAQ. The CDR3 here is CASSLGDTSGPYEQYF.

The chain joins TRBV5-4 to TRBJ2-2; TCRdb's D call of TRBD2 is untestable without DNA. The CDR3 loop spans 15 amino acids. CDR1 SGHNT and CDR2 YYREEE come from the germline V gene (reference sequence). The CDR3 sequence: CASSLSGPYTGELFF.

CDR3 loop: CASSQEGTGFFEQFF. The chain is built from TRBV4-1 and TRBJ2-1; the TCRdb D gene call, TRBD1, has no DNA to confirm it. This CDR3 has 15 residues. The germline V gene encodes CDR1 MGHRA and CDR2 YSYEKL.

The chain employs TRBV5-1 and TRBJ2-7; TCRdb outputs TRBD2, but without DNA this stays unchecked. The CDR3 is made up of 16 amino acids. Germline CDR1 and CDR2: SGHRS and YFSETQ. The CDR3 is CASSLAGSSGSYEQYF.

The genes are TRBV9 and TRBJ2-3; the D gene TCRdb calls, TRBD2, cannot be checked with no DNA. CDR3 size: 15 residues. The germline V gene has CDR1 SGDLS and CDR2 YYNGEE. The CDR3 sequence is CASSTRLAGTDTQYF.

V usage is TRBV3-1 and J usage is TRBJ2-1; TCRdb outputs TRBD2, but without DNA this stays unchecked. Germline V gene sequence: CDR1 LGHDT, CDR2 YNNKEL (reference sequence). CDR3 size: 15 residues. The CDR3: CASSHLAGTYNEQFF.

V gene TRBV27 combines with J gene TRBJ2-1; checking the TCRdb D call of TRBD1 is not possible without DNA. The CDR3 contains 17 residues. The germline V gene encodes CDR1 MNHEY and CDR2 SMNVEV (reference sequence). Here the CDR3 reads CASSSPLGQGAYNEQFF.

J is TRBJ2-4 and V is TRBV5-1; there is no DNA to check the TCRdb D call of TRBD1. This CDR3 region has 16 residues. The germline gives CDR1 SGHRS, CDR2 YFSETQ. This CDR3 is CASSLEPDRGKNIQYF. Full variable domain (outside the CDR3, taken from reference TRBV5-1 and TRBJ2-4): KAGVTQTPRYLIKTRGQQVTLSCSPISGHRSVSWYQQTPGQGLQFLFEYFSETQRNKGNFPGRFSGRQFSNSRSEMNVSTLELGDSALYLCASSLEPDRGKNIQYFGAGTRLSVL.

The chain uses TRBV12-3 or TRBV12-4 and TRBJ1-5; with no DNA, the TCRdb D assignment of TRBD1 cannot be verified. The CDR3 has 15 residues. Here the CDR3 reads CASSLQGLGNQPQHF.

This sequence joins TRBV27 and TRBJ2-1. This CDR3 region has 15 residues. CDR1 is MNHEY, CDR2 SMNVEV, per germline (reference sequence). CDR3 sequence reads: CASSSSGWVTNEQFF.

The chain is built from TRBV5-1 and TRBJ2-3; TCRdb lists TRBD1, though no DNA is available to test this call. Looked up from germline, CDR1 is SGHRS and CDR2 is YFSETQ. The CDR3 length is 15 residues. CDR3 residues: CASSPRQSSTDTQYF.

The V gene is TRBV18, the J gene TRBJ2-3; TCRdb returns TRBD1, unconfirmable since there is no DNA. Per the germline V gene, CDR1 is KGHSH and CDR2 is LQKENI. There are 16 residues in the CDR3. CDR3 loop: CASSPQSGYGTDTQYF.